The clone carrying this T cell receptor (beta chain) was picked up a small number of times. The antigen is undetermined. Germline CDR1 SGHDT, CDR2 YYEEEE. The CDR3 extends over 15 amino acids. V dropped 1 base and J dropped 2 bases, with 12 bases sitting between them. Only in-frame clones appear in the TCRdb table, and some are missing; sequencing was by immunoSEQ multiplex PCR. Here the sample spans about 150,000 clones, 92% being singletons. These data come from a study of T cell responses to AZD1222 COVID-19 vaccine. Study results and caveats: Spike-specific TCR breadth rose after two AZD1222 doses, and depth rose as well.

The input for sequencing was peripheral blood, taken 28 days after the second AZD1222 dose. The origin of this receptor is an adult who received the AZD1222 COVID-19 vaccine. The chain employs TRBV5-6 and TRBJ1-2; D gene ambiguous. The CDR3 coding sequence is TGTGCCAGCAGCTTGACAGAAGGGCCCAACTATGGCTACACCTTC. As protein: CASSLTEGPNYGYTF.